This TCR beta chain was profiled in a study of tumor-infiltrating lymphocytes in localized non-small cell lung cancer. Overall study: Patients included smokers and never-smokers with various histologies, some sampled after neoadjuvant chemotherapy.

Assay: immunoSEQ multiplex PCR; the TCRdb copy retains only in-frame clones and omits some. Of roughly 10,000 clones in the sample, just over 85% were seen once. Study-wide results and caveats: Available tissue quantity limited TCR sequencing to a patient subset.

As regards this clone: The antigen is unknown.

The sequence was collected from a human donor with non-small cell lung cancer. The source material was uninvolved lung tissue not adjacent to the tumor.

The CDR3 DNA follows: TGCGCCAGCAGCCAAACGACAGGGGTCGGCACTGAAGCTTTCTTT. This gives the protein CASSQTTGVGTEAFF. The rearrangement links TRBV5-1 to TRBJ1-1; 8 positions match TRBD1. Germline CDR1 SGHRS, CDR2 YFSETQ. V lost 4 bases and J lost 4; bases outside the gene matches: 9. This CDR3 comprises 15 residues. The variable domain in full, with the rest retrieved from reference TRBV5-1 and TRBJ1-1, is KAGVTQTPRYLIKTRGQQVTLSCSPISGHRSVSWYQQTPGQGLQFLFEYFSETQRNKGNFPGRFSGRQFSNSRSEMNVSTLELGDSALYLCASSQTTGVGTEAFFGQGTRLTVV.